Below, 7 T cell receptor beta chains from the same sample are listed, as sequenced in a study of T-cell reconstitution after alpha-beta-depleted transplantation in children. Unique molecular identifiers were used in preparing the TCRbeta library. TCRdb re-called the PCR reads with MiXCR, one entry per CDR3 protein. The sample lists over 400,000 distinct CDR3 sequences, around an eighth seen once, with 4.5% to 6% in the top ten. The sequenced sample was PBMCs from the stem cell graft donor, obtained from the stem cell graft. The origin of the receptors is a human donor who donated a stem cell graft to a child with combined immunodeficiency.

This clonotype was observed at least ten times. In nucleotides, the CDR3 is TGTGCCAGCAGCGGGGGTGGAGCACCCAATCAGCCCCAGCATTTT. Protein: CASSGGGAPNQPQHF. This sequence joins TRBV9 and TRBJ1-5; no definite D call. The CDR3 has 15 amino acids. Germline CDR1 SGDLS, CDR2 YYNGEE. V lost 3 bases to trimming and J lost 3 bases, with 13 bases between them.

This clonotype showed up many times. The chain couples TRBV5-1 to TRBJ2-7; no clear D. Trimming removed 4 bases from V and 3 bases from J, with 11 bases in between. The CDR3 extends over 13 amino acids. Germline assignment: CDR1 SGHRS and CDR2 YFSETQ. CDR3 sequence reads: CASSTTDFYEQYF. The CDR3 nucleotides are TGCGCCAGCAGCACCACAGATTTCTACGAGCAGTACTTC.

This clonotype was observed many times. V and J are TRBV24-1 and TRBJ2-3, with D unresolved. This CDR3 has 13 amino acids. V dropped 9 bases and J dropped 2 bases, with 11 bases sitting between them. CDR1 and CDR2 from the germline V gene are KGHDR and SFDVKD. CDR3 sequence (DNA): TGTGCCACCGTGGACGGAAACACAGATACGCAGTATTTT. Protein: CATVDGNTDTQYF.

At least ten counts were recorded for this clonotype. The chain combines TRBV20-1 with TRBJ2-5, with D possibly being TRBD1 (6 bases). The CDR3 runs 13 residues. CDR1 is DFQATT and CDR2 is SNEGSKA in the germline V gene (reference sequence). Trimming cost V 6 bases and J 1 base, with 12 bases left between them. The CDR3 DNA follows: TGCAGTGCCCCACAGGGTTTCCAAGAGACCCAGTACTTC. It is translated as CSAPQGFQETQYF.

This clonotype has at least ten counts. The V call is TRBV30, the J call TRBJ2-5, with a tentative D call TRBD2 (5 bases). The CDR3 runs 11 residues. V was pared by 0 bases and J by 7 bases, with 6 bases between. Germline loops: CDR1 GTSNPN, CDR2 SVGIG (reference sequence). CDR3 bases: TGTGCCTGGAGTGTACGGGGGACCCAGTACTTC. It codes for CAWSVRGTQYF.

This rearrangement joins TRBV6-5 to TRBJ1-1; D not certain. The CDR3 has 15 residues. Between the trimmed V and J ends, which lost 0 bases and 1 base, there was a span of 9 bases. The germline V gene has CDR1 MNHEY and CDR2 SVGAGI. DNA for the CDR3: TGTGCCAGCAGTTACTCGCGGGCTACGAACACTGAAGCTTTCTTT. It codes for CASSYSRATNTEAFF.

This clonotype has just a few counts. This chain joins TRBV7-2 and TRBJ2-7; TRBD2 matches 11 bases. Losses at the gene ends were 5 bases for V and 9 bases for J; bases not matched to a gene: 9. The CDR3 is made up of 14 amino acids. From germline, CDR1 is SGHTA and CDR2 FQGNSA. DNA of the CDR3: TGTGCCAGCAGCCCGGGACTAGCGGAAGGGACGCAGTACTTC. It codes for CASSPGLAEGTQYF. Drawing the rest from reference TRBV7-2 and TRBJ2-7, the complete variable domain is GAGVSQSPSNKVTEKGKDVELRCDPISGHTALYWYRQSLGQGLEFLIYFQGNSAPDKSGLPSDRFSAERTGGSVSTLTIQRTQQEDSAVYLCASSPGLAEGTQYFGPGTRLTVT.